The 28 T cell receptor beta chains reported below all come from one sample, sequenced in a study of T-cell memory formation after mild COVID-19. In TCRdb, the 5' RACE reads were re-called with MiXCR into one record per CDR3 protein. This sample has hundreds of thousands of distinct CDR3 sequences; over 25% occur once, and the top ten carry approximately 12%. The sequenced sample consisted of PBMCs or a T cell subset sorted from them (not recorded which). Source of these receptors: an adult woman who had mild COVID-19 (a few samples of this study predate the infection). Cell type and time point are not known.

This rearrangement joins TRBV25-1 to TRBJ2-4; 7 bases map to TRBD1. There are 16 residues in the CDR3. V lost 2 bases, J lost 0 bases, and 4 bases stayed unmatched. CDR1 is MGHDK, CDR2 SYGVNS, per germline. CDR3: CASSEEGAGAKNIQYF. CDR3 DNA: TGTGCCAGCAGTGAAGAGGGGGCAGGAGCCAAAAACATTCAGTACTTC. The full variable domain, completed using reference TRBV25-1 and TRBJ2-4, is EADIYQTPRYLVIGTGKKITLECSQTMGHDKMYWYQQDPGMELHLIHYSYGVNSTEKGDLSSESTVSRIRTEHFPLTLESARPSHTSQYLCASSEEGAGAKNIQYFGAGTRLSVL.

As regards this clonotype: The germline gene is not matched at one end of the junction; a read error may be the cause. The J gene is TRBJ1-6, the V gene TRBV12-3 or TRBV12-4; a weak D match, TRBD1 (6 bases). CDR3 length: 15 residues. CDR3 coding DNA: TGTGCCAGCAGCCCGGTCAGGGGCTATAATTCAGCCCTCCACTTT. Translation gives CASSPVRGYNSALHF.

This clonotype was seen more than once but under ten times. This chain joins TRBV29-1 and TRBJ2-2; unclear D gene. This CDR3 has 14 amino acids. Germline V CDR1 and CDR2: SQVTM, ANQGSEA. The V end lost 4 bases, the J end lost 0 bases, and 9 bases lay between the germline ends. CDR3 nucleotides: TGCAGCGTTGCGCTTGACGCGAACACCGGGGAGCTGTTTTTT. As protein: CSVALDANTGELFF.

CDR3 residues: CASSFTHRGADTEAFF. The CDR3 region has the DNA TGCGCCAGCAGCTTTACACACAGGGGCGCTGACACTGAAGCTTTCTTT. This chain joins TRBV5-1 and TRBJ1-1, with TRBD1 identical over 7 bases. CDR3 length: 16 residues. V gave up 2 bases and J gave up 3 bases; unmatched junction bases: 10. The germline V gene has CDR1 SGHRS and CDR2 YFSETQ.

The chain couples TRBV11-2 to TRBJ1-1, with TRBD1 matching over 8 bases. Per the germline V gene, CDR1 is SGHAT and CDR2 is FQNNGV. The V and J ends lost 4 bases and 0 bases, in that order; junction bases with no gene match: 7. The CDR3 totals 16 residues. The CDR3 loop is CASSSLWTGLNTEAFF. DNA for the CDR3: TGTGCCAGCAGCTCCCTATGGACAGGGTTGAACACTGAAGCTTTCTTT.

The chain has TRBV7-6 and TRBJ2-5; TRBD2 matches at 14 bases. The CDR3 totals 16 residues. The ends lost 7 bases at V and 5 bases at J; junction bases unmatched: 9. The germline V gene encodes CDR1 SGHVS and CDR2 FNYEAQ. In DNA, the CDR3 is TGTGCCAGCATGGTGGGGACTAGCGGGAGTTGGGAGACCCAGTACTTC. Amino acids: CASMVGTSGSWETQYF.

The chain uses TRBV7-6 and TRBJ1-4; 10 nucleotides match TRBD1. Per germline, CDR1 SGHVS and CDR2 FNYEAQ. This CDR3 region has 14 residues. Germline trimming cut 5 bases from V and 8 bases from J; bases unmatched to any gene: 5. The CDR3 loop is CASSLRQGAEKLFF. In DNA form, the CDR3 reads TGTGCCAGCAGCCTGAGACAGGGGGCGGAAAAACTGTTTTTT.

This clonotype was seen a handful of times. The V call is TRBV5-1, the J call TRBJ2-1, with 10 bases that match TRBD2. V shed 4 bases, J shed 8 bases, and the junction held 12 bases outside the gene matches. This CDR3 spans 16 amino acids. Germline V CDR1 and CDR2: SGHRS, YFSETQ. The CDR3 reads CASSTSAGGPFHEQFF. Written as DNA, the CDR3 is TGCGCCAGCAGCACTTCAGCGGGAGGGCCCTTTCATGAGCAGTTCTTC.

CDR3 nucleotide sequence: TGTGCCAGCAGCCTGATTGGGGGGGGCAACTATGGCTACACCTTC. This codes for CASSLIGGGNYGYTF. The chain joins TRBV12-3 or TRBV12-4 to TRBJ1-2; a possible D gene is TRBD1 (6 bases). V lost 6 bases, J lost 2 bases, and 16 bases lay in between. The CDR3 has 15 amino acids.

The table lists this clonotype with a few counts. The chain is built from TRBV7-9 and TRBJ1-1; TRBD1 matches 8 bases. Germline assignment: CDR1 SEHNR and CDR2 FQNEAQ (reference sequence). The CDR3 totals 15 residues. V gave up 5 bases and J gave up 2 bases; unmatched junction bases: 7. The CDR3: CASSDLGQGNTEAFF. The CDR3, as DNA: TGTGCCAGCAGCGACCTAGGACAGGGTAACACTGAAGCTTTCTTT.

In this sample, this clonotype turned up a few times. The chain uses TRBV27 and TRBJ1-5; the match to TRBD1 covers 8 bases. The CDR3 length is 14 residues. Per the germline V gene, CDR1 is MNHEY and CDR2 is SMNVEV (reference sequence). J lost 7 bases, V lost 6 bases, and 8 bases had no gene match. CDR3 in amino acids: CASRYTGGGQPQHF. The CDR3, as DNA: TGTGCCAGCAGATATACAGGGGGAGGGCAGCCCCAGCATTTT.

The CDR3 nucleotides read TGTGCCAGCGGGACTAGCGAGGGGTGGAATGAGCAGTTCTTC. It yields the protein CASGTSEGWNEQFF. The rearrangement uses TRBV2 and TRBJ2-1; 10 nucleotides align to TRBD2. V lost 8 bases and J lost 7; bases outside the gene matches: 8. There are 14 residues in the CDR3. Germline V gives CDR1 SNHLY, CDR2 FYNNEI.

This clonotype was recorded a few times. The V gene is TRBV5-1, the J gene TRBJ1-2, with 8 bases fitting TRBD1. Germline V lookup: CDR1 SGHRS, CDR2 YFSETQ. V shed 4 bases and J 6 bases; nucleotides not matched to a gene: 5. CDR3 length: 13 residues. In DNA, the CDR3 is TGCGCCAGCAGCAAGGGACAGGTGGATGGCTACACCTTC. It translates to CASSKGQVDGYTF.

This clonotype came up a few times. The chain joins TRBV12-3 or TRBV12-4 to TRBJ1-2, with 7 bases aligning to TRBD1. V trimming: 5 bases; J trimming: 8 bases; junction bases outside the gene matches: 11. This CDR3 comprises 14 residues. CDR3 in amino acids: CASSPIQGDAGYTF. The DNA of the CDR3 is TGTGCCAGCAGTCCAATTCAGGGGGACGCGGGCTACACCTTC.

The CDR3 DNA sequence: TGTGCCAGCAGCTTAGCGCTGGAGGAGACCCAGTACTTC. It codes for CASSLALEETQYF. This chain joins TRBV7-9 and TRBJ2-5; D gene ambiguous. Germline V lookup: CDR1 SEHNR, CDR2 FQNEAQ (reference sequence). Trimming removed 0 bases at V and 5 bases at J, with 7 bases between. The CDR3 extends over 13 amino acids. The full variable domain, rest sourced from reference TRBV7-9 and TRBJ2-5, is DTGVSQNPRHKITKRGQNVTFRCDPISEHNRLYWYRQTLGQGPEFLTYFQNEAQLEKSRLLSDRFSAERPKGSFSTLEIQRTEQGDSAMYLCASSLALEETQYFGPGTRLLVL.

This rearrangement joins TRBV19 to TRBJ1-4; D may be TRBD1 (5 bases). Between the trimmed V and J ends, which lost 5 bases and 2 bases, there was a span of 9 bases. The CDR3 loop spans 14 amino acids. CDR1 is LNHDA and CDR2 is SQIVND in the germline V gene (reference sequence). The CDR3 DNA follows: TGTGCCAGTAGTGTGGGACGGACTAATGAAAAACTGTTTTTT. It is translated as CASSVGRTNEKLFF.

The chain couples TRBV20-1 to TRBJ1-6; tentatively, D is TRBD1 (6 bases). Per germline, CDR1 DFQATT and CDR2 SNEGSKA (reference sequence). CDR3 length equals 16 residues. Trimming pared 3 bases from V and 2 bases from J, leaving 14 bases between. CDR3 DNA: TGCAGTGCTAGGAAGAGGGGGGATACCTATAATTCACCCCTCCACTTT. Translation gives CSARKRGDTYNSPLHF.

The table lists this clonotype with a few counts. The chain couples TRBV27 to TRBJ2-7; 12 nucleotides align to TRBD1. CDR1 is MNHEY and CDR2 is SMNVEV in the germline V gene (reference sequence). After removal of 5 bases from V and 5 bases from J, the junction contained 4 bases not matched to a gene. The CDR3 extends over 14 amino acids. Here the CDR3 DNA reads TGTGCCAGCAGTACGGGACAGGGGGCCCACGAGCAGTACTTC. This translates into CASSTGQGAHEQYF.

This clonotype was counted a few times. The V call is TRBV5-1, the J call TRBJ2-1; a weak D match, TRBD1 (6 bases). The CDR3 consists of 16 residues. Germline loops: CDR1 SGHRS, CDR2 YFSETQ. The germline V and J ends were trimmed by 1 base and 0 bases, with 11 bases remaining between them. The CDR3 region is CASSLNQGSSYNEQFF. In DNA form, the CDR3 reads TGCGCCAGCAGCTTGAACCAGGGGAGCTCCTACAATGAGCAGTTCTTC.

The rearrangement joins TRBV5-1 to TRBJ2-5, with D possibly being TRBD1 or TRBD2 (5 bases each). The ends were cut back, 7 bases at V and 3 bases at J, with 16 bases in the middle. Germline CDR1 is SGHRS and CDR2 is YFSETQ. This CDR3 is built from 14 residues. CDR3 region: CASSYTGTEETQYF. Here the CDR3 DNA reads TGCGCCAGCTCCTATACCGGGACGGAAGAGACCCAGTACTTC. Full variable domain (outside the CDR3, taken from reference TRBV5-1 and TRBJ2-5): KAGVTQTPRYLIKTRGQQVTLSCSPISGHRSVSWYQQTPGQGLQFLFEYFSETQRNKGNFPGRFSGRQFSNSRSEMNVSTLELGDSALYLCASSYTGTEETQYFGPGTRLLVL.

This clonotype came up many times. The chain uses TRBV5-5 and TRBJ2-5; unclear D gene. The CDR3 covers 14 residues. Germline V gene data show CDR1 as SGHKS and CDR2 as YYEKEE (reference sequence). The V gene lost 3 bases and the J gene lost 4 bases, with 13 bases spanning the gap. The CDR3 is CASSSAIAGETQYF. The CDR3 nucleotides read TGTGCCAGCAGCTCCGCGATAGCCGGAGAGACCCAGTACTTC. The complete variable domain, with remaining parts taken from reference TRBV5-5 and TRBJ2-5, reads DAGVTQSPTHLIKTRGQQVTLRCSPISGHKSVSWYQQVLGQGPQFIFQYYEKEERGRGNFPDRFSARQFPNYSSELNVNALLLGDSALYLCASSSAIAGETQYFGPGTRLLVL.

The chain couples TRBV13 to TRBJ2-3; TRBD1 matches 7 bases. Germline lookup yields CDR1 PRHDT and CDR2 FYEKMQ (reference sequence). This CDR3 is built from 17 residues. V dropped 5 bases and J dropped 5; count of bases not matched to a gene: 16. CDR3 nucleotides: TGTGCCAGCAGCACCAGGGACAGTCCTGACCGAGGAGATACGCAGTATTTT. Translating gives CASSTRDSPDRGDTQYF.

The chain uses TRBV7-8 and TRBJ2-1; 9 bases align to TRBD2. The CDR3 spans 14 residues. Germline V CDR1 and CDR2: SGHVS, FQNEAQ. V was pared by 3 bases and J by 7 bases, with 4 bases of the junction left unmatched. The CDR3, as DNA: TGTGCCAGCAGCTTTGGACTAGCGAAGAATGAGCAGTTCTTC. This encodes CASSFGLAKNEQFF.

This sequence joins TRBV21-1 and TRBJ2-7; TRBD1, the table's D call, was not compared with the DNA. TRBV21-1 is noted as a pseudogene. The CDR3 runs to 15 residues. CDR3 in DNA: TGTGCCAGCAGCAAAGTAAGAGACAGAACCTACGAGCAGTACTTC. Translation: CASSKVRDRTYEQYF.

This chain connects TRBV4-1 to TRBJ2-3, with 13 bases matching TRBD2. Germline values: CDR1 MGHRA, CDR2 YSYEKL. This CDR3 has 17 amino acids. V shed 5 bases, J shed 0 bases, and the junction held 5 bases outside the gene matches. The CDR3 bases are TGCGCCAGCAGCTCCTGGACTAGCGGGGGTAGCACAGATACGCAGTATTTT. Protein: CASSSWTSGGSTDTQYF.

The chain is built from TRBV13 and TRBJ2-7, with TRBD2 matching over 14 bases. This CDR3 has 17 amino acids. J lost 4 bases, V lost 5 bases, and 10 bases had no gene match. The germline gives CDR1 PRHDT, CDR2 FYEKMQ (reference sequence). In nucleotides, the CDR3 is TGTGCCAGCAGCCCGGGACTAGCGGGAGCTGGGCGGTACGAGCAGTACTTC. This encodes CASSPGLAGAGRYEQYF.

This clonotype has just a few counts. The V call is TRBV6-5, the J call TRBJ2-5, with 8 positions matching TRBD2. From germline, CDR1 is MNHEY and CDR2 SVGAGI. The CDR3 extends over 15 amino acids. V trimming: 2 bases; J trimming: 4 bases; junction bases outside the gene matches: 6. CDR3 region: CASSYGGLVLETQYF. The CDR3 region has the DNA TGTGCCAGCAGTTACGGGGGACTAGTCTTAGAGACCCAGTACTTC.

The gene calls are TRBV4-1 and TRBJ2-4; D perhaps matches TRBD1 (6 bases). Trimming cost V 0 bases and J 4 bases, with 10 bases left between them. Germline-derived CDR1 and CDR2 are MGHRA and YSYEKL. The CDR3 extends over 15 amino acids. CDR3 protein: CASSQDPDRKNIQYF. CDR3 sequence (DNA): TGCGCCAGCAGCCAAGACCCCGACAGGAAAAACATTCAGTACTTC.